Listed here is a single T cell receptor (beta chain). Antigen unknown. A sort by CD45RO/CCR7/CD25/CD127/CD95/CD27 yielded CD4+ naive, central memory, regulatory and stem cell-like memory cells. Trimming left V 3 bases short and J 1 base short, with 5 bases between. CDR1 is SGHDT, CDR2 YYEEEE, per germline. The CDR3 consists of 14 residues. The investigators reverse transcribed all of the isolated RNA, so they sequenced expressed TCRB transcripts. Data came from immunoSEQ multiplex PCR; TCRdb stores just in-frame clones and leaves some out. Of roughly 260,000 clones in the sample, approximately 11% were seen once. This entry comes from a study of beta chain features in type 1 diabetes. Turning to the study itself: Healthy donors and patients had similar age, gender and cell yields.

Overall study findings and caveats: The study found fewer insertions and more deletions at VDJ junctions in type 1 diabetes patients. In all four CD4+ subsets, TCRB CDR3 length was significantly, moderately reduced in type 1 diabetes.

The chain carries TRBV5-6 and TRBJ2-6; D gene uncertain. The TCR sequence derives from a man younger than 40 with type 1 diabetes. Source material: naive CD4+ T cells from blood. CDR3 in amino acids: CASSYRSGANVLTF. CDR3 DNA sequence: TGTGCCAGCAGCTATCGTTCTGGGGCCAACGTCCTGACTTTC. The entire variable domain, with the rest obtained from reference TRBV5-6 and TRBJ2-6, is as follows: DAGVTQSPTHLIKTRGQQVTLRCSPKSGHDTVSWYQQALGQGPQFIFQYYEEEERQRGNFPDRFSGHQFPNYSSELNVNALLLGDSALYLCASSYRSGANVLTFGAGSRLTVL.